This is a list of T cell receptor beta chains from one sample in a study of blood T cells in healthy people across ages. TCRdb analysed the 5' RACE reads with MiXCR anew, one entry per CDR3 protein. The table includes about 1.5 million distinct CDR3 sequences, approximately 43% detected once. The specimen was blood. The receptors were sampled from a woman between 18 and 30 years old in good health. The CDR3 runs from the conserved cysteine through the conserved F or W. The order of the fields is D gene, V gene, J gene, clone size, CDR3 DNA, CDR3 protein. A D gene is named only where the DNA matches it firmly. Clone size is stated in some rows and not others, as once, few, many or a class when expanded.

NA	TRBV7-9	TRBJ2-1	NA	TGTGCCAGCAGCTTAAGCGGCTCATCCTGCAATGAGCAGTTCTTC	CASSLSGSSCNEQFF
NA	TRBV5-1	TRBJ1-2	few	TGCGCCAGCAGCTCCTCCCCGCTGACAGGAGCTTGGGATGGCTACACCTTC	CASSSSPLTGAWDGYTF
NA	TRBV6-2/TRBV6-3	TRBJ2-7	NA	TGTGCCAGCAGAACCGGGACACCGAACTACGAGCAGTACTTC	CASRTGTPNYEQYF
NA	TRBV4-3	TRBJ2-1	NA	TGCGCCAGCAGCCACCGGCCCGGGGATTACAATGAGCAGTTCTTC	CASSHRPGDYNEQFF
NA	TRBV12-5	TRBJ2-3	NA	TGTGCTAGTGGTTTGGGGGACACCTTCACAGATACGCAGTATTTT	CASGLGDTFTDTQYF
NA	TRBV30	TRBJ1-2	many	TGTGCCTGGAGTGTAAACAACTATGGCTACACCTTC	CAWSVNNYGYTF
TRBD1	TRBV20-1	TRBJ1-1	few	TGCAGTGCAACCAGGACAGGACACATGAACACTGAAGCTTTCTTT	CSATRTGHMNTEAFF
NA	TRBV5-1	TRBJ2-7	few	TGCGCCAGCAGCGGGCTGAACCCGTCCCACGAGCAGTACTTC	CASSGLNPSHEQYF
NA	TRBV30	TRBJ1-3	NA	TGTGCCTGGAGTAGGGAAGGGGGAAACACCATATATTTT	CAWSREGGNTIYF
NA	TRBV27	TRBJ2-3	NA	TGTGCCAGCACGTACACGGGAGACGCAGATACGCAGTATTTT	CASTYTGDADTQYF
NA	TRBV20-1	TRBJ1-5	few	TGCAGTGCTAGCCAACGGACCCCCGGGGAGCCCCAGCATTTT	CSASQRTPGEPQHF
TRBD1	TRBV20-1	TRBJ1-2	NA	TGCAGTGCTAGAGGGACAGGGGAGCTAGGGGGCTACACCTTC	CSARGTGELGGYTF
NA	TRBV18	TRBJ2-7	few	TGTGCCAGCTCACCAGGACGTCAAACCTACGAGCAGTACTTC	CASSPGRQTYEQYF
NA	TRBV6-6	TRBJ2-2	NA	TGTGCCAGCAGAAGACCGGAGGCCGGGCAGACCGGGGAGCTGTTTTTT	CASRRPEAGQTGELFF
NA	TRBV7-2	TRBJ1-1	NA	TGTGCCAGCAGCTCGGTGGGTCGTGCTTTCTTT	CASSSVGRAFF
NA	TRBV5-1	TRBJ2-1	NA	TGCGCCAGCAGCCCCGGAAGTGTTTACAATGAGCAGTTCTTC	CASSPGSVYNEQFF
TRBD2	TRBV27	TRBJ2-7	NA	TGTGCCAGCAGTTCAAGACTAGCGGGGTTATCCTACGAGCAGTACTTC	CASSSRLAGLSYEQYF
NA	TRBV20-1	TRBJ1-5	few	TGCAGTGCTTGTCCCCCGGCCCTAGGCCAGCCCCAGCATTTT	CSACPPALGQPQHF
NA	TRBV30	TRBJ2-7	NA	TGTGCCTGGAGGGGTCTAGGACACTACGAGCAGTACTTC	CAWRGLGHYEQYF
NA	TRBV5-1	TRBJ1-2	NA	TGCGCCAGCAGCGAATACACAGGTGCTGGCTACACCTTC	CASSEYTGAGYTF
NA	TRBV20-1	TRBJ2-1	NA	TGCACCTGCTCTCCTTATAGCAATGAGCAGTTCTTC	CTCSPYSNEQFF
TRBD2	TRBV7-9	TRBJ2-1	NA	TGTGCCAGCAGCGCCCCGGGACTAGCGGATCTCAGGGATGAGCAGTTCTTC	CASSAPGLADLRDEQFF
NA	TRBV7-8	TRBJ2-3	NA	TGTGCCAGCAGCCCCCGGCATACAGATACGCAGTATTTT	CASSPRHTDTQYF
NA	TRBV27	TRBJ1-5	many	TGTGCCAGCAGTTTGACAGCCAATCAGCCCCAGCATTTT	CASSLTANQPQHF
NA	TRBV7-2	TRBJ2-1	NA	TGTACCAGCAGCAAAAGGACTAATTGTGAGCAGTTCTTC	CTSSKRTNCEQFF
TRBD2	TRBV29-1	TRBJ2-1	NA	TGCAGCGGTGGACTAGCGGGTATCAATGAGCAGTTCTTC	CSGGLAGINEQFF
NA	TRBV7-6	TRBJ1-6	few	TGTGCCAGCAGCTTAGGGACGTTCAGGAATTCACCCCTCCACTTT	CASSLGTFRNSPLHF
NA	TRBV6-1	TRBJ2-5	NA	TGTGCCAGCAGTGAAGGGGTCAGGGCCGAGACCCAGTACTTC	CASSEGVRAETQYF
TRBD1	TRBV12-3/TRBV12-4	TRBJ2-2	NA	TGTGCCAGCAGCTTCGACAGGGGGCTAACCGGGGAGCTGTTTTTT	CASSFDRGLTGELFF
NA	TRBV5-5	TRBJ1-2	NA	TGTGCCAGCAGCCCCGGCGGTCGGGGCACCTATGGCTACACCTTC	CASSPGGRGTYGYTF
NA	TRBV6-2/TRBV6-3	TRBJ1-2	NA	TGTGCCAGCAGTTCTCGGGGACCCATCTATGGCTACACCTTC	CASSSRGPIYGYTF
NA	TRBV5-6	TRBJ2-1	few	TGTGCCAGCAGCTCTACGGGCGGGACAACCTACAATGAGCAGTTCTTC	CASSSTGGTTYNEQFF
NA	TRBV24-1	TRBJ2-4	NA	TGTGCCACCAGTGATTTGCGGGGCATTCAGTACTTC	CATSDLRGIQYF
NA	TRBV20-1	TRBJ1-2	few	TGCAGTGCTAGAATTAACGGGCATAGCTATGGCTACACCTTC	CSARINGHSYGYTF
TRBD2	TRBV6-1	TRBJ2-1	NA	TGTGCCAGCACTTCCGGACTAGCGGGAGCTTCTGAGCAGTTCTTC	CASTSGLAGASEQFF
NA	TRBV4-3	TRBJ2-6	NA	TGCGCCAGCAGCCCCTGGGACAAAATGGATTCTGGGGCCAACGTCCTGACTTTC	CASSPWDKMDSGANVLTF
NA	TRBV12-3/TRBV12-4	TRBJ2-5	NA	TGTGCCAGCAGCACACCGACCTCCAAACCCAACAATGAGCAGTACTTC	CASSTPTSKPNNEQYF
NA	TRBV12-3/TRBV12-4	TRBJ2-7	NA	TGTGCCAGCAGAACCGGACAAGACAATGAGCAGTACTTC	CASRTGQDNEQYF
NA	TRBV21-1	TRBJ2-7	once	TGTGCCAGCAGCTCCTCCCCCGTTCCCTCCTACGAGCAGTACTTC	CASSSSPVPSYEQYF
NA	TRBV20-1	TRBJ2-7	NA	TGCAGTGCTAGAGATTTAGGCGGGACTTTACTCTACGAGCAGTACTTC	CSARDLGGTLLYEQYF
NA	TRBV11-2	TRBJ2-5	NA	TGTGCCAGCAGCTTAGGGGGTCGCGGGGACCAAGAGACCCAGTACTTC	CASSLGGRGDQETQYF
NA	TRBV20-1	TRBJ1-2	NA	TGCAGTGCTAGAGTAACAGGGAACTATGGCTACAACTTC	CSARVTGNYGYNF
NA	TRBV4-2	TRBJ2-2	few	TGTGCCAGCAGCCAAGGACAACAGTACACCGGGGAGCTGTTTTTT	CASSQGQQYTGELFF
TRBD2	TRBV20-1	TRBJ2-7	NA	TGCAGTGCTAGGGGGACTAGCGGGAGTTTGACCTACAATGAGCAGTACTTC	CSARGTSGSLTYNEQYF
TRBD1	TRBV6-1	TRBJ1-2	few	TGTGCCAGCAGTGTGGACAGGGAAGGAGGCTACACCTTC	CASSVDREGGYTF
NA	TRBV12-3/TRBV12-4	TRBJ2-2	NA	TGTGCCAGCAGGACCCCGGACTCACGGACCGGGGAGCTGTTTTTT	CASRTPDSRTGELFF
NA	TRBV7-9	TRBJ1-2	NA	TGTGCCAGCAGCTTAGCGGTGCCCGTCGGACGAAGAAACTATGGCTACACCTTC	CASSLAVPVGRRNYGYTF
TRBD2	TRBV3-1	TRBJ2-1	once	TGTGCCAGCGAACCGGGACTAGCGGGAGGAAGGAAGTTCTTC	CASEPGLAGGRKFF